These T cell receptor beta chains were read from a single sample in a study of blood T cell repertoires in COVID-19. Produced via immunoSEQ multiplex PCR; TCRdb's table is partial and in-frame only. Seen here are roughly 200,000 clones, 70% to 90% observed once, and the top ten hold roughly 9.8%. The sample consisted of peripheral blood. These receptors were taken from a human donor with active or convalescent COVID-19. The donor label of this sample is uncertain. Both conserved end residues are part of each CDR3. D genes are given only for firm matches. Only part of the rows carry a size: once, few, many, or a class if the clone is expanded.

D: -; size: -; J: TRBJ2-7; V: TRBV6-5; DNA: TGTGCCAGCAGTAACAGGATTCCTCCCAACTACGAGCAGTACTTC; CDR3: CASSNRIPPNYEQYF
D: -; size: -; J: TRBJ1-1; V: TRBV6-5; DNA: TGTGCCAGCAGTTACTCCGCCCTATCAGGGAACACTGAAGCTTTCTTT; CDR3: CASSYSALSGNTEAFF
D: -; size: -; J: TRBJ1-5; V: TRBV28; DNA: TGTGCCAGCAGAGGGGGGGAGTTAGGCAATCAGCCCCAGCATTTT; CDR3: CASRGGELGNQPQHF
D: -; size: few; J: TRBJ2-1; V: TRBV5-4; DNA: TGTGCCAGCAGCTTTGATCCCGAACTCCGGGAGCAGTTCTTC; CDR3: CASSFDPELREQFF
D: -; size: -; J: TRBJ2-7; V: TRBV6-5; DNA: TGTGCCAGCCTCGACGGAGGAGGGCGCTACGAGCAGTACTTC; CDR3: CASLDGGGRYEQYF
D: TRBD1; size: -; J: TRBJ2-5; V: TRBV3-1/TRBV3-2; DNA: TGTGCCAGCAGCCAAGAGCGTAAGGTGAAGGGGCCGAACAGGGGGCTCCTCGGGACCCAGTACTTC; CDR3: CASSQERKVKGPNRGLLGTQYF
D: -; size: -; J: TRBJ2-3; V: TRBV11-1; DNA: TGTGCCAGCAGCCCCTCCCTGAGCACAGATACGCAGTATTTT; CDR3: CASSPSLSTDTQYF
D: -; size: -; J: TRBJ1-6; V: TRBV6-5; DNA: TGTGCCAGCAGACCCTTAAGCGGGAGGTCGTCACCCCTCCACTTT; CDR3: CASRPLSGRSSPLHF
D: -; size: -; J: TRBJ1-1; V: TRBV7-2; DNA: TGTGCCAGCAGCTCCGGACCGGGATATGAAGCTTTCTTT; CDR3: CASSSGPGYEAFF
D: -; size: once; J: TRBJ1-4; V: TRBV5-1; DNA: TGCGCCAGCAGCCCCCGACCCACCGGCGGGAATGAAAAACTGTTTTTT; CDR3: CASSPRPTGGNEKLFF
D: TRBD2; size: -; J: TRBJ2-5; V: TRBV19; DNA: TGTGCCAGTATGCCTAGCGGGGGCTTGGCAGGCGAGACCCAGTACTTC; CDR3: CASMPSGGLAGETQYF
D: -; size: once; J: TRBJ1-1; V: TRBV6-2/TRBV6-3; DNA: TGTGCCAGCAGTCTGGGGGGGCTCGATTTCTTT; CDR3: CASSLGGLDFF
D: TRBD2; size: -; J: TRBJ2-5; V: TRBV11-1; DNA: TGTGCCAGCCGGAGCTTAGCGGGGATGGGGGAGACCCAGTACTTC; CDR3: CASRSLAGMGETQYF
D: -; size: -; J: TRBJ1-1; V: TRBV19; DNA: TGTGCCAGTAGTATACGGGGGAACACTGAAGCTTTCTTT; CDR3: CASSIRGNTEAFF
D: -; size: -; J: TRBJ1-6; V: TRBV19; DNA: TGTGCCAGTAGTAGGGGAGATGGGTCCTATAATTCACCCCTCCACTTT; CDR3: CASSRGDGSYNSPLHF
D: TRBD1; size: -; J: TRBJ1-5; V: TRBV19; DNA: TGTGCCAGTAGTTTCTTCTTAGGACAGGGGGATCAGCCCCAGCATTTT; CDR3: CASSFFLGQGDQPQHF
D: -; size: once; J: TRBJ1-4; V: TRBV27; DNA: TGTGCCAGCAGCGAGCTTCAGGGTAATGAAAAACTGTTTTTT; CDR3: CASSELQGNEKLFF
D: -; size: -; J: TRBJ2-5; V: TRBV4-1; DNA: TGCGCCAGCAGCCAAATTACAGGGAAGGAGACCCAGTACTTC; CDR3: CASSQITGKETQYF
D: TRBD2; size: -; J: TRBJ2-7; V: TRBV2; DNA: TGTGCCAGCTCGCCCGCAGGGCCGGGACTAGCGGACTACTACGAGCAGTACTTC; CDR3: CASSPAGPGLADYYEQYF
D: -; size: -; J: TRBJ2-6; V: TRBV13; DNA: TGTGCCAGCAGCTTACTAGCAAAGGTCCTGACTTTC; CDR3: CASSLLAKVLTF
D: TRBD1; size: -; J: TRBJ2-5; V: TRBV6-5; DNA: TGTGCCAGCTTCTCGGACAGGGGAATAAAAGAGACCCAGTACTTC; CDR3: CASFSDRGIKETQYF
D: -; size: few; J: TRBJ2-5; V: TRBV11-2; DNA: TGTGCCAGCAGCTTTTTAGGGGGAGAGACCCAGTACTTC; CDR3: CASSFLGGETQYF
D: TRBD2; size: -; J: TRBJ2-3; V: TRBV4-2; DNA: TGTGCCAGCAGCTCCCAATGGACTAGCGGGGGGGCAGTTCAGGGAGATACGCAGTATTTT; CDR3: CASSSQWTSGGAVQGDTQYF
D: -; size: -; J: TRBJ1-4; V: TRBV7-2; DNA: TGTGCCAGCAGCTTAGCGGGTCAGGGTAGGGAAAAACTGTTTTTT; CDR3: CASSLAGQGREKLFF
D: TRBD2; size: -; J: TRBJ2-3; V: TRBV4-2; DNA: TGTGCCAGCAGCCACCCAGCGGGGCTTAGCACAGATACGCAGTATTTT; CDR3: CASSHPAGLSTDTQYF
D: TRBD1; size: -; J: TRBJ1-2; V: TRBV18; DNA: TGTGCCAGCTCACCGGGACAGTCCTATGGCTACACCTTC; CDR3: CASSPGQSYGYTF
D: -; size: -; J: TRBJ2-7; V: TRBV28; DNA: TGTGCCAGCAGTTTAGGGCAGAAATACGAGCAGTACTTC; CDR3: CASSLGQKYEQYF
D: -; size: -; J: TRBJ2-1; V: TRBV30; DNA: TGTGCCTGGAGTATAAACAATGAGCAGTTCTTC; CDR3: CAWSINNEQFF
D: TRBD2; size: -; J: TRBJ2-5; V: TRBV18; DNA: TGTGCCAGCTCACCACCTCGGGCGGGAGTGTCAGAGACCCAGTACTTC; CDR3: CASSPPRAGVSETQYF
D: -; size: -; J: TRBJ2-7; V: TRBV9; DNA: TGTGCCAGCAGCGTAGGTTCTTGGCAGGCAACTTCCTACGAGCAGTACTTC; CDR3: CASSVGSWQATSYEQYF
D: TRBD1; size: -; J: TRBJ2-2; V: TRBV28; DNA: TGTGCCAGCACCCGGACAGGGTTTACCGGGGAGCTGTTTTTT; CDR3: CASTRTGFTGELFF
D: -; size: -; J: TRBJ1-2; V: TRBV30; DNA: TGTGCCTGGAGTGACTCCCGGGGAACGGGCTATGGCTACACCTTC; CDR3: CAWSDSRGTGYGYTF
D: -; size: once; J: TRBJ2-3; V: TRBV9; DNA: TGTGCCAGCAGCACGCGGGACTTCTACACAGATACGCAGTATTTT; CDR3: CASSTRDFYTDTQYF
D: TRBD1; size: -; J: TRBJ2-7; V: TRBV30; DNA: TGTGCCTGGAGTCCCCCCGGGACAGGGGCCTACGAGCAGTACTTC; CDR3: CAWSPPGTGAYEQYF
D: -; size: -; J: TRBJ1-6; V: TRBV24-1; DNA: TGTGCCACCAGTGCCCAGTCGCCCCGGGGTGGGATGGCCCTCCACTTT; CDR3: CATSAQSPRGGMALHF
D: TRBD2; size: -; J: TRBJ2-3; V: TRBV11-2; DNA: TGTGCCAGCAGCCTGTTTCTAGCGGGGGACACAGATACGCAGTATTTT; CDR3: CASSLFLAGDTDTQYF
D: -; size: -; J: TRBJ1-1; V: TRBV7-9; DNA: TGTGCCAGCACCAAATCACCGGTGAACACTGAAGCTTTCTTT; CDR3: CASTKSPVNTEAFF
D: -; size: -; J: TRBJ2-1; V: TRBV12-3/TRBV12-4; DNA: TGTGCCAGTAACGGGGGCTCCTACAATGAGCAGTTCTTC; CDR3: CASNGGSYNEQFF
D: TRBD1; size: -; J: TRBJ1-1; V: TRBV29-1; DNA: TGCAGCGTCTGGCAGGGGGGCACTGAAGCTTTCTTT; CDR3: CSVWQGGTEAFF
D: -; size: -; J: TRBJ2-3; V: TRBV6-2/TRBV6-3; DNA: TGTGCCAGCAGTTTTCGAGATACGCAGTATTTT; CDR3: CASSFRDTQYF
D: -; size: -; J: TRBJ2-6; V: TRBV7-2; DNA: TGTGCCAGCAGCTTGGGGCCCTCTGGGGCCAACGTCCTGACTTTC; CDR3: CASSLGPSGANVLTF
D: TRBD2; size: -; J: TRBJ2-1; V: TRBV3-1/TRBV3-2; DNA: TGTGCCAGCAGCCAAGACGGACTAGCGGGGGGTAGCTCCTACAATGAGCAGTTCTTC; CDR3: CASSQDGLAGGSSYNEQFF
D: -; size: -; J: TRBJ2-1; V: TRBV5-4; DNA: TGTGCCAGCAGCCTACCAGCAGGTTACAATGAGCAGTTCTTC; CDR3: CASSLPAGYNEQFF
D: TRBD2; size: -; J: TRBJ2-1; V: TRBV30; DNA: TGTGCCTGGAGTTGGACTAGCTCCTACAATGAGCAGTTCTTC; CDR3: CAWSWTSSYNEQFF
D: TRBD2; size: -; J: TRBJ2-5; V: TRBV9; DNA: TGTGCCAGCAGAAAAGGGGAGGGGTACCAAGAGACCCAGTACTTC; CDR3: CASRKGEGYQETQYF
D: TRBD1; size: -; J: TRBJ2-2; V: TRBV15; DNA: TGTGCCACCAGCAGAGTCGGCAGGGGGCATGGCGGGGAGCTGTTTTTT; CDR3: CATSRVGRGHGGELFF
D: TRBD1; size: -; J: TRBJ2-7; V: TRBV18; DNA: TGTGCCAGCTCACGCCAATCAGGACAGGGGAACTACGAGCAGTACTTC; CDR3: CASSRQSGQGNYEQYF
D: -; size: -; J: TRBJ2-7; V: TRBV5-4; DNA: TGTGCCAGCAGTCCTCCCCAGGCAGGGTTGATGTCGGAGCAGTACTTC; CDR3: CASSPPQAGLMSEQYF
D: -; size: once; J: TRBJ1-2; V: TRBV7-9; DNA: TGTGCCAGCAGCTTAGAATGGGGCGGCTACACCTTC; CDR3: CASSLEWGGYTF
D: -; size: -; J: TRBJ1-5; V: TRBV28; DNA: TGTGCCAGCAGTTTAGGGGCACTCCCCTCCTATCAGCCCCAGCATTTT; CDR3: CASSLGALPSYQPQHF
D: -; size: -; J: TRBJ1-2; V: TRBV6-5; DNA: TGTGCCAGCAGTTACGATGGCGGCTACACCTTC; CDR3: CASSYDGGYTF
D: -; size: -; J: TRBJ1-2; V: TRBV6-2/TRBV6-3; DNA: TGTGCCAGCAGCGGACAGATTTCTAACTATGGCTACACCTTC; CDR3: CASSGQISNYGYTF
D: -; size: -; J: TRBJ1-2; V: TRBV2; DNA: TGTGCCAGCATCGTGGAAGGGGGTTATGGCTACACCTTC; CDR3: CASIVEGGYGYTF
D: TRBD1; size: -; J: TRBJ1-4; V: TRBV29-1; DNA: TGCAGCGTTCTCTTGACAGGGACAACTAATGAAAAACTGTTTTTT; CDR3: CSVLLTGTTNEKLFF
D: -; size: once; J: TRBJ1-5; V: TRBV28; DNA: TGTGCCACCCATCGCGTTAATAGCAATCAGCCCCAGCATTTT; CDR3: CATHRVNSNQPQHF
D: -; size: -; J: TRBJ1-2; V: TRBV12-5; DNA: TGTGCTACGGCCCCGGGGGACTATGGCTACACCTTC; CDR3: CATAPGDYGYTF
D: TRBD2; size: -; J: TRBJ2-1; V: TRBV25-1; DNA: TGTGCCAGCAGTGAATTCTCCCTGACTAGCGGGAGGGCGAATGAGCAGTTCTTC; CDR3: CASSEFSLTSGRANEQFF